These T cell receptor beta chains were read from a single sample in a study of blood T cell repertoires in COVID-19. Only in-frame clones appear in the TCRdb table, and some are missing; sequencing was by immunoSEQ multiplex PCR. The sample lists about 30,000 clones, roughly 88% occurring once. What was sequenced was peripheral blood. The receptors originated from a human donor in a cohort sampled during active COVID-19. The conserved cysteine and the conserved F or W are not part of the CDR3 here.

v_call cdr3_aa
TRBV12-3/TRBV12-4 ASSFTGVQLF
TRBV19 ASRFLTGSTDTQY
TRBV5-6 ASSLLAGHTDTQY
TRBV23-1 ASSQPGTSGGRLYNEQF
TRBV19 ASSTPGQGLHQPQH
TRBV5-1 ASMTGARTDTQY
TRBV27 ASSLGTGIYEQY
TRBV18 ASSPLDSSQETQY
TRBV18 ASSPGSVGNEQF
TRBV29-1 SVEWPGGYTEAF
TRBV5-6 ASSPRKMTVNTEAF
TRBV12-5 ASGSKQGATDTQY
TRBV15 ATSRDFGQGHEQY
TRBV10-3 AIKGDGVETQY
TRBV11-3 ASSQGQGAGNEQF
TRBV6-5 ASSLEATGGVEAF
TRBV7-9 ASSPHPGTGELF
TRBV21-1 ASSKGQPYNEQF
TRBV27 ASSFQGQPFRSPLH
TRBV7-9 ASSFAGRINSPLH
TRBV6-6 ASTGRGIDTQY
TRBV19 ASSPRTGEGYEQY
TRBV3-1/TRBV3-2 ASSPGQGKLF
TRBV7-9 ASSPGLAGAREQY
TRBV12-5 ASGFPTGGLETQY
TRBV30 AWRNRGTSPLH
TRBV3-1/TRBV3-2 ASSPRDRSGNIQY
TRBV4-3 ASSQERTGGTDTQY
TRBV14 ASSQDPYGVVQETQY
TRBV7-2 ASSLARGATNEKLF
TRBV3-1/TRBV3-2 ASSLGAGFINTQY